This T cell receptor beta chain was captured in a study of OX40 agonist ivuxolimab in advanced cancers. On the study more broadly: Patients were dosed intravenously with ivuxolimab at 0.01 to 10 mg/kg every 2 weeks. Earlier anti-PD-1, anti-PD-L1 or anti-CTLA-4 therapy was permitted; around 40% had received some. The study's findings and limits: The average count of expanded clones was higher among CD8+ T cells than among CD4+.

About this clone itself: Its target is unknown.

The CDR3 has 15 residues. Trimming cost V 5 bases and J 0 bases; bases outside gene matches: 6. CDR1 and CDR2 (germline): MNHEY, SVGAGI. The protocol was immunoSEQ multiplex PCR, while the TCRdb copy is restricted to in-frame clones and leaves out a portion. This repertoire shows tens of thousands of clones, about four fifths found once; its top ten account for around 32%. At cycle 4 day 1, cycle 7 day 1, and baseline, blood was sampled. The chain carries TRBV6-5 and TRBJ1-1, with 7 bases lining up with TRBD1. Sequencing was performed on CD4+ or CD8+ T cells sorted from blood, taken in a trial of the OX40 agonist ivuxolimab. This receptor was identified in an adult with an advanced solid tumor such as melanoma, head and neck, liver or kidney cancer. The DNA of the CDR3 is TGTGCCAGCAGTCTGGGACAGTGGGTGAACACTGAAGCTTTCTTT. Its translation: CASSLGQWVNTEAFF.